What follows are 5 T cell receptor beta chains derived from one specimen sequenced in a study of shared clonotypes between healthy human individuals. The protocol was immunoSEQ multiplex PCR, while the TCRdb copy is restricted to in-frame clones and leaves out a portion. The sample has fewer than 1 million clones, just over 95% seen once; the top ten hold about 0.22%. Naivety among CD8 cells was defined by CD45RO negativity and positive CCR7 selection, thereby excluding terminally differentiated effector memory CD45RA+ cells. Sequenced sample: naive CD8+ T cells sorted from blood. All receptors derive from a man in his thirties or forties in good health.

V gene TRBV27 combines with J gene TRBJ2-2, with 7 bases aligning to TRBD1. CDR1 is MNHEY and CDR2 is SMNVEV in the germline V gene (reference sequence). V shed 4 bases, J shed 4 bases, and the junction held 9 bases outside the gene matches. The length of the CDR3 is 16 residues. The CDR3 spells CASSYIGTEGTGELFF. The CDR3 nucleotides read TGTGCCAGCAGTTATATAGGGACAGAGGGCACCGGGGAGCTGTTTTTT.

The chain links TRBV10-1 to TRBJ2-1, with D maybe TRBD1 (5 bases). CDR3 size: 13 residues. The V gene lost 0 bases and the J gene lost 14 bases, with 14 bases spanning the gap. The germline gives CDR1 WNHNN, CDR2 SYGVQD (reference sequence). The CDR3 sequence is CASSESGHPEKFF. In DNA, the CDR3 is TGCGCCAGCAGTGAGTCTGGACACCCTGAAAAGTTCTTC.

The chain recombines TRBV5-1 with TRBJ2-3; 8 bases match TRBD1. CDR1 is SGHRS, CDR2 YFSETQ, per germline. The V gene end was trimmed by 4 bases and the J gene end by 0 bases; junction bases not matched to a gene: 4. The CDR3 is 15 amino acids. The CDR3 loop is CASSPRTGSTDTQYF. CDR3 nucleotides: TGCGCCAGCAGCCCAAGGACAGGGAGCACAGATACGCAGTATTTT.

J is TRBJ2-7 and V is TRBV27; D is unclear. The germline CDR1 and CDR2 sequences are MNHEY and SMNVEV (reference sequence). This CDR3 region has 12 residues. Trimming took 6 bases from V and 4 from J, leaving 10 bases between them. The CDR3 protein is CASSMDGYEQYF. The DNA of the CDR3 is TGTGCCAGCAGCATGGACGGGTACGAGCAGTACTTC.

This chain links TRBV7-9 with TRBJ2-2, with TRBD1 matching 8 bases. This CDR3 region has 14 residues. CDR1 and CDR2 (germline): SEHNR, FQNEAQ (reference sequence). The trim removed 5 bases at V and 6 bases at J, leaving 5 bases unmatched. The chain's CDR3 is CASSNGQGSGELFF. The CDR3 DNA follows: TGTGCCAGCAGCAACGGACAGGGATCCGGGGAGCTGTTTTTT. Supplemented by reference TRBV7-9 and TRBJ2-2, the full variable domain reads DTGVSQNPRHKITKRGQNVTFRCDPISEHNRLYWYRQTLGQGPEFLTYFQNEAQLEKSRLLSDRFSAERPKGSFSTLEIQRTEQGDSAMYLCASSNGQGSGELFFGEGSRLTVL.